This T cell receptor (beta chain) was identified during a study of immune heterogeneity within non-small cell lung tumors. CDR3 length equals 12 residues. V was pared by 0 bases and J by 10 bases, with 12 bases between. CDR1 and CDR2 from the germline V gene are DFQATT and SNEGSKA (reference sequence). Samples each supplied about 650 ng of bulk tumor genomic DNA as template. Far-apart biopsies, several per primary tumor, were taken during surgery. Those enrolled were patients newly diagnosed with untreated non-small cell lung cancer and undergoing curative surgery. TCR beta CDR3 amplification used multiplex PCR with 32 V and 13 J primers. From the multiplex PCR reads, TCRdb called clonotypes with MiXCR, one entry per CDR3 protein. The table includes 15,000 to 20,000 distinct CDR3 sequences, around 27% detected once.

The V call is TRBV20-1, the J call TRBJ1-1, with unresolved D. The source is a man between 40 and 49 years old with non-small cell lung cancer. The specimen sequenced was lung tumor tissue. CDR3 DNA sequence: TGCAGTGCTAGAGATCTAATGGCTATAGCTTTCTTT. This codes for CSARDLMAIAFF.